This record concerns one T cell receptor (beta chain) sequence. As yet, its antigen is unknown. TRB was amplified by touch-down multiplex PCR, primer pools A and B combined. TCRdb reprocessed the multiplex PCR reads and reports one entry per CDR3 protein, with no DNA. The sample has roughly 9,500 distinct CDR3 sequences, and its top ten clones hold over 3.5%. This entry belongs to a study of T cell clusters in autoimmune cytopenias. Study details: The median distinct TRB clonotype count was under 3,000 per sample, from a median 51,575 reads.

TRB was amplified from around 0.25 ug of peripheral blood genomic DNA per sample. Overall study results and limits: No cluster-lack signature appeared between secondary cytopenia and chronic lymphocytic leukemia patients, apparently due to lymphoma masking. TRB repertoire shifts in secondary cytopenia and chronic lymphocytic leukemia mostly reflected lymphoma, not autoimmunity.

Germline V CDR1 and CDR2: KGHDR, SFDVKD. CDR3 length: 13 residues. V gene TRBV24-1 combines with J gene TRBJ1-2; without DNA, the TCRdb call of TRBD1 cannot be checked. The origin of this receptor is a human donor with an autoimmune cytopenia or autoimmune hepatitis (not recorded which). What was sequenced was peripheral blood. CDR3: CATSDPGAGGYTF.